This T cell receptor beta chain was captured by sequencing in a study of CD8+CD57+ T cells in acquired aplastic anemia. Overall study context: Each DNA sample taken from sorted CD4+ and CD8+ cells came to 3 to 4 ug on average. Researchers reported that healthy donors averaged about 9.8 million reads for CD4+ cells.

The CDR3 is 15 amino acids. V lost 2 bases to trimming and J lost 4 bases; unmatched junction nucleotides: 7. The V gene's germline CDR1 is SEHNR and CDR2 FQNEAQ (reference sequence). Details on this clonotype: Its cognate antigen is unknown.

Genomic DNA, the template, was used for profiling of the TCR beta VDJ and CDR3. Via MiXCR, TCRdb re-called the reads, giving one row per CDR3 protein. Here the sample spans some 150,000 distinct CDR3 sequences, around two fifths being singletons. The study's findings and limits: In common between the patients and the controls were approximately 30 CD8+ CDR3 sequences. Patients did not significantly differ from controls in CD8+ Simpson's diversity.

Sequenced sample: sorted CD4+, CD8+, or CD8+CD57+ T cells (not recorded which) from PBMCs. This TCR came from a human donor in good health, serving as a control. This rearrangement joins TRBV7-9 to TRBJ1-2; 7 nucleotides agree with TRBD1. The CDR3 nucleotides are TGTGCCAGCAGCTTACAGTCCGGGACAGCCTATGGCTACACCTTC. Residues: CASSLQSGTAYGYTF. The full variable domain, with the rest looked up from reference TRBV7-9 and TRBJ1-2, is DTGVSQNPRHKITKRGQNVTFRCDPISEHNRLYWYRQTLGQGPEFLTYFQNEAQLEKSRLLSDRFSAERPKGSFSTLEIQRTEQGDSAMYLCASSLQSGTAYGYTFGSGTRLTVV.